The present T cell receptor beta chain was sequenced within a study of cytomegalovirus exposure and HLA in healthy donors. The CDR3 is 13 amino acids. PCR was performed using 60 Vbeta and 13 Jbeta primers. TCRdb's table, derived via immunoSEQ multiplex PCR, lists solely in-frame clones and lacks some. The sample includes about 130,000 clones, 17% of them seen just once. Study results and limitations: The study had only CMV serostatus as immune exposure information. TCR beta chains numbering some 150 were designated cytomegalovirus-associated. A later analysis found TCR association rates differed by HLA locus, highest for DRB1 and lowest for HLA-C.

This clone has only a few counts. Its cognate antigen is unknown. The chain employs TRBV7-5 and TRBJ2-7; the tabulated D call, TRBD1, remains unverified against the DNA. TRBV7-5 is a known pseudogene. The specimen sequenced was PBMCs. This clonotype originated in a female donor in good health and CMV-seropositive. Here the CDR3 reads CARSGGDRGQEYF. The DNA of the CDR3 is TGTGCCAGAAGCGGGGGGGACAGGGGGCAGGAGTACTTC.